The T cell receptor (beta chain) described here comes from a study of T cells in Graves' hyperthyroidism and ophthalmopathy. Study observations and caveats: Most expanded thyroid clonotypes above 0.001 recurred in blood. Progression to ophthalmopathy was predicted a median of roughly seven months early.

Points on this clonotype: Its antigen is as yet unknown.

V lost 6 bases to trimming and J lost 2 bases, with 15 bases between them. Germline values: CDR1 LNHDA, CDR2 SQIVND (reference sequence). The CDR3 is made up of 15 amino acids. Researchers barred patients who had uncontrolled infection, other autoimmune disease, pregnancy or lactation. TCR beta CDR3 sequences were amplified from RNA transcripts. When the TCR CDR3 underwent first-round RT-PCR, the HTBI primer set was used. TCRdb fed the multiplex PCR reads into MiXCR, producing one record per CDR3 protein. This table holds over 150,000 distinct CDR3 sequences, about 15% found once. The specimen sequenced was blood. V is TRBV19 and J is TRBJ2-3; the D gene is possibly TRBD1 (6 bases). This clonotype originated in a woman aged 45 to 65 with Graves' hyperthyroidism. The CDR3 region is CASRDRARSTDTQYF. The DNA for the CDR3 is TGTGCCAGTAGGGACAGAGCCCGATCCACAGATACGCAGTATTTT.